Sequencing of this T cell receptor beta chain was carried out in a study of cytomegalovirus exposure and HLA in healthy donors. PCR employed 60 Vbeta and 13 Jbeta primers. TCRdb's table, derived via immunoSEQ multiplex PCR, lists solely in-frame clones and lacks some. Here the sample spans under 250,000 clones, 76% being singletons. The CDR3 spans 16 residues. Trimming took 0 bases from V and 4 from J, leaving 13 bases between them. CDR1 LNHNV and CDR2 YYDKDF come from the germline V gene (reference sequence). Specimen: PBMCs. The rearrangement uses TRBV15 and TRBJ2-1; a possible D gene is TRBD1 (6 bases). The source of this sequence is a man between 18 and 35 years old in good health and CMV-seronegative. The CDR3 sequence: CATSRDNVGQYNEQFF. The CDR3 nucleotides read TGTGCCACCAGCAGAGATAATGTCGGACAGTACAATGAGCAGTTCTTC.